This TCR beta chain was documented in a study of cytomegalovirus exposure and HLA in healthy donors. Notes on the study in general: What a later analysis reportedly showed was that an Asian-associated ancestry cluster had fewer N-insertions than the roughly 700-donor mean.

Turning to this clone: Its antigen is currently unknown.

Primers for the PCR totalled 60 Vbeta and 13 Jbeta. Only in-frame clones appear in the TCRdb table, and some are missing; sequencing was by immunoSEQ multiplex PCR. Of around 180,000 clones listed, about 79% are singletons. CDR1 is LNHDA and CDR2 is SQIVND in the germline V gene (reference sequence). The V gene end was trimmed by 4 bases and the J gene end by 6 bases; junction bases not matched to a gene: 8. CDR3 size: 15 residues. This receptor was identified in a girl aged 2-15 years in good health and CMV-seropositive. The chain couples TRBV19 to TRBJ1-4, with 7 bases matching TRBD1. The specimen was PBMCs. Here the CDR3 DNA reads TGTGCCAGTAGTAAGGGGGCCAGGGTTCATGAAAAACTGTTTTTT. This sequence encodes CASSKGARVHEKLFF.